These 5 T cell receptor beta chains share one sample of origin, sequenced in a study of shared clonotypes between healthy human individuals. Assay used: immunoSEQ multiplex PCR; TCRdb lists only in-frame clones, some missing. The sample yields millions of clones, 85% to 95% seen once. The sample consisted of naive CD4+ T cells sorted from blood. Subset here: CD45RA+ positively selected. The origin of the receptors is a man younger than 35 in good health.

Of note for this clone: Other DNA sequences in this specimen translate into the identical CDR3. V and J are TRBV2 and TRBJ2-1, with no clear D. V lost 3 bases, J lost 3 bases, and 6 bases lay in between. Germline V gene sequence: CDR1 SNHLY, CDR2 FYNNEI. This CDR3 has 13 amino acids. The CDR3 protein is CASSDPGYNEQFF. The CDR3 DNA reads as TGTGCCAGCAGTGACCCGGGCTACAATGAGCAGTTCTTC.

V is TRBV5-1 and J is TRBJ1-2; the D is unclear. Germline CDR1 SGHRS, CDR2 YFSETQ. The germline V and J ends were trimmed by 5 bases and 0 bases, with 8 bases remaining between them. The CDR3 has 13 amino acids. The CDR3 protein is CASRQIPNYGYTF. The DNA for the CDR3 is TGCGCCAGCAGGCAGATCCCTAACTATGGCTACACCTTC.

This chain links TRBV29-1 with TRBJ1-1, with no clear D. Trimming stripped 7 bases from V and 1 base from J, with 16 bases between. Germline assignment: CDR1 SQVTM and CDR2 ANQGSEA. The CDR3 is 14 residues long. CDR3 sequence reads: CSAAEGSGNTEAFF. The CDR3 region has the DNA TGCAGCGCCGCCGAAGGATCGGGGAACACTGAAGCTTTCTTT.

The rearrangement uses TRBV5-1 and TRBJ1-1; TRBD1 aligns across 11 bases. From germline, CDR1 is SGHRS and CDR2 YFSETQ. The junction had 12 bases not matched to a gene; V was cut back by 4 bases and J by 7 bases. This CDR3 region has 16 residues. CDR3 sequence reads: CASSVGTGGRYGEAFF. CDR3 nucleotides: TGCGCCAGCAGCGTCGGGACAGGGGGACGATATGGTGAAGCTTTCTTT.

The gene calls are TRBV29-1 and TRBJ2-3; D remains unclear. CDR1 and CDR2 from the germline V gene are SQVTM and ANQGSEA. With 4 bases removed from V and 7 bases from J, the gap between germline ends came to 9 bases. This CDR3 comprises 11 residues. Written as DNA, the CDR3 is TGCAGCGTTGTACTCGGATATACGCAGTATTTT. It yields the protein CSVVLGYTQYF.